The clone carrying this T cell receptor (beta chain) was counted at least ten times. Its matching antigen is unknown. Germline lookup yields CDR1 SGDLS and CDR2 YYNGEE. The CDR3 is 11 amino acids. V was pared by 0 bases and J by 9 bases, with 4 bases between. The data stem from a study of T-cell reconstitution after alpha-beta-depleted transplantation in children. Study findings and constraints: As was reported, about two months after transplant, alpha-beta T cells came from several hundred expanded graft clones. Surviving recipient T cells and thymic progenitors underlay high day-60 TCRbeta diversity in some patients. T cells produced anew were the main source of T-cell counts and diversity one year after transplant.

It was with unique molecular identifiers that the TCRbeta library was prepared. TCRdb recomputed calls from the PCR reads with MiXCR, one row per CDR3 protein. Here the sample spans hundreds of thousands of distinct CDR3 sequences, 8.2% being singletons. This sequence originates from a male patient aged 10 to 17 who had a stem cell transplant for acute lymphoblastic leukemia, so the T cells may come from the graft donor. This sequence joins TRBV9 and TRBJ2-1; unclear D gene. Sequenced here: PBMCs, mostly from graft donor cells, sampled 180 days after TCRalphabeta/CD19-depleted stem cell transplant. The CDR3 DNA sequence: TGTGCCAGCAGCGTAGGGTCTGAGCAGTTCTTC. Translating it yields CASSVGSEQFF.